A selection of T cell receptor beta chains follows, all from one sample in a study of OX40 agonist ivuxolimab in advanced cancers. Generated by immunoSEQ multiplex PCR, the TCRdb table keeps only in-frame clones and is missing some. Of 75,000 to 95,000 clones in the sample, roughly 85% were seen once. The sample consisted of CD4+ or CD8+ T cells sorted from blood, taken in a trial of the OX40 agonist ivuxolimab. The receptor source for this set is an adult with an advanced solid tumor such as melanoma, head and neck, liver or kidney cancer. The CDR3 runs from the conserved cysteine through the conserved F or W. D genes are given only for firm matches. Clone size is given for some rows only: seen once, a few or many times, or a class if the clone is expanded.

>TRBV11-2|.|.|TRBJ1-1
TGTGCCAGCAGCTTAGAGCCGGGCAGCAACACTGAAGCTTTCTTT
CASSLEPGSNTEAFF
>TRBV11-3|TRBD2|.|TRBJ2-1
TGTGCCAGCAGCCTTCGGACTAGAGGCAATGAGCAGTTCTTC
CASSLRTRGNEQFF
>TRBV5-5|.|once|TRBJ1-2
TGTGCCAGCAGCTTCATGGGGGGCAGCTATGGCTACACCTTC
CASSFMGGSYGYTF
>TRBV4-1|.|.|TRBJ2-5
TGCGCCAGCAGCCAAGATCTTGGGCAGGGACGAAGAGAGACCCAGTACTTC
CASSQDLGQGRRETQYF
>TRBV9|.|few|TRBJ2-3
TGTGCCAGCAGTAGACAGGCCTCTAGCACAGATACGCAGTATTTT
CASSRQASSTDTQYF
>TRBV7-2|.|.|TRBJ1-2
TGTGCCAGCAGCTTACTGAGCGACTATGGCTACACCTTC
CASSLLSDYGYTF
>TRBV19|TRBD2|.|TRBJ2-3
TGTGCCAGTAGTAATCTATGGACTAGCGGATCAGATACGCAGTATTTT
CASSNLWTSGSDTQYF
>TRBV4-1|.|.|TRBJ1-2
TGCGCCAGCAGCCAAACAGGGATTGGCTACACCTTC
CASSQTGIGYTF
>TRBV6-5|TRBD1|.|TRBJ2-7
TGTGCCAGCAGTTACTCAGACAGGGGTCCGTACGAGCAGTACTTC
CASSYSDRGPYEQYF
>TRBV5-1|.|.|TRBJ1-5
TGCGCCAGCAGCTTTTTGGTGGGCCAGCCCCAGCATTTT
CASSFLVGQPQHF
>TRBV6-5|.|.|TRBJ2-3
TGTGCCAGCGGGCGGGGGCACACAGATACGCAGTATTTT
CASGRGHTDTQYF
>TRBV6-5|.|.|TRBJ1-2
TGTGCCAGCAGTTACGGTCCCCAGGTCCGCTACACCTTC
CASSYGPQVRYTF
>TRBV5-4|TRBD1|.|TRBJ1-4
TGTGCCAGCAGCTATGGACAGGCTGCAACTAATGAAAAACTGTTTTTT
CASSYGQAATNEKLFF
>TRBV19|TRBD1|.|TRBJ1-1
TGTGCCAGTAGTAGGGGCGACAGGGCCGGCTCTGAAGCTTTCTTT
CASSRGDRAGSEAFF
>TRBV18|TRBD2|.|TRBJ2-5
TGTGCCAGCTCCCGGGGACTAGCGGGAGGTCGGGACCAAGAGACCCAGTACTTC
CASSRGLAGGRDQETQYF
>TRBV27|TRBD1|.|TRBJ1-2
TGTGCCAGCCGACAGGGGTTGTATGGCTACACCTTC
CASRQGLYGYTF
>TRBV30|TRBD1|.|TRBJ2-2
TGTGCCTGGAACCCGGACAGGGAAGTCGGGGAGCTGTTTTTT
CAWNPDREVGELFF
>TRBV7-8|.|.|TRBJ2-2
TGTGCCAGCAGCCCGGCAAGGGGGGAGCGGGAAAACACCGGGGAGCTGTTTTTT
CASSPARGERENTGELFF
>TRBV19|TRBD2|.|TRBJ2-3
TGTGCCAGTAGTGGAACTAGCGGGGTCAGAGATACGCAGTATTTT
CASSGTSGVRDTQYF
>TRBV30|.|.|TRBJ1-2
TGTGCCTGGACTAGTGCAGGGAACAACTATGGCTACACCTTC
CAWTSAGNNYGYTF
>TRBV11-3|.|.|TRBJ2-7
TGTGCCAGCAGCCCCGGGGACGGATCTCTGTACTTC
CASSPGDGSLYF
>TRBV7-7|.|once|TRBJ2-7
TGTGCTAGCAGCTTAGGCAGCGGCTCCTACGAGCAGTACTTC
CASSLGSGSYEQYF
>TRBV6-5|TRBD1|.|TRBJ2-7
TGTGCCAGCAGTTATGGACAGGGTTTCTACGAGCAGTACTTC
CASSYGQGFYEQYF
>TRBV11-2|.|.|TRBJ2-7
TGTGCCAGCAGCTCCCCCCGTCTTACCCCCCACGAGCAGTACTTC
CASSSPRLTPHEQYF
>TRBV5-8|TRBD1|.|TRBJ2-3
TGTGCCAGCAGCTTGGGGACAGGGGACACAGATACGCAGTATTTT
CASSLGTGDTDTQYF
>TRBV5-1|TRBD2|.|TRBJ2-1
TGCGCCAGCAGCGGCGGGGGACTAGTCGTCAATGAGCAGTTCTTC
CASSGGGLVVNEQFF
>TRBV4-2|.|once|TRBJ1-1
TGTGCCAGCAGCCACCGTCCGGGTCCTTATGAAGGGATAATCTTT
CASSHRPGPYEGIIF
>TRBV5-4|.|.|TRBJ1-1
TGTGCCAGCAGCTTCGAGCCAGGGGTGACTGAAGCTTTCTTT
CASSFEPGVTEAFF
>TRBV18|.|once|TRBJ1-1
TGTGCCAGCGCTTGGCGGGCAGGGGACTACACTGAAGCTTTCTTT
CASAWRAGDYTEAFF
>TRBV7-2|.|.|TRBJ2-1
TGTGCCAGCAGCTTAAGTCCTCGCAATGAGCAGTTCTTC
CASSLSPRNEQFF
>TRBV23-1|.|.|TRBJ2-7
TGCGCCAGCAGTCAATCTGACCCTAATCCCCCAACCTACGAGCAGTACTTC
CASSQSDPNPPTYEQYF
>TRBV18|TRBD2|.|TRBJ2-1
TGTGCCAGCTCACCACCTCGCGGGGGGCTCAATGAGCAGTTCTTC
CASSPPRGGLNEQFF
>TRBV19|.|.|TRBJ1-5
TGTGCCAGTGGCCAGCTGAGAGCAGATCAGCCCCAGCATTTT
CASGQLRADQPQHF
>TRBV6-5|.|.|TRBJ1-4
TGTGCCAGCAGTTACCCAGGCCGGACTACGGAGGAAAAACTGTTTTTT
CASSYPGRTTEEKLFF
>TRBV14|TRBD1|.|TRBJ1-3
TGTGCCAGCAGCCAAGAGGCCCGACAGGGAGCTGGAAACACCATATATTTT
CASSQEARQGAGNTIYF
>TRBV19|.|.|TRBJ2-3
TGTGCCAGCAAGACAGTTCCTAGCACAGATACGCAGTATTTT
CASKTVPSTDTQYF
>TRBV5-1|.|.|TRBJ1-4
TGCGCCAGCAGCTTGGAAGGGGACCGGAATGAAAAACTGTTTTTT
CASSLEGDRNEKLFF
>TRBV28|.|.|TRBJ1-2
TGTGCCAGCAGTTTATTCGACAACCTCTATGGCTACACCTTC
CASSLFDNLYGYTF
>TRBV7-2|.|once|TRBJ1-1
TGTGCCAGCAGCTTCCCAAGGTATACTGAAGCTTTCTTT
CASSFPRYTEAFF
>TRBV15|.|.|TRBJ1-5
TGTGCCACCAGCAGAGATAAGGGGCTGAATCAGCCCCAGCATTTT
CATSRDKGLNQPQHF
>TRBV11-1|.|.|TRBJ2-6
TGTGCCAGCTCCGGGCAGGTGCTGTCTGGGGCCAACGTCCTGACTTTC
CASSGQVLSGANVLTF
>TRBV7-2|.|.|TRBJ1-2
TGTGCCAGCAGCCCACAGGGAGTTCTACCGGGCTACACCTTC
CASSPQGVLPGYTF
>TRBV5-1|TRBD2|.|TRBJ2-3
TGCGCCAGCAGCCTAGGACTAGCGGGAATCACAGATACGCAGTATTTT
CASSLGLAGITDTQYF
>TRBV5-4|.|.|TRBJ1-2
TGTGCCAGCAGCGTTGAGGCCTATGGCTACACCTTC
CASSVEAYGYTF
>TRBV7-8|TRBD2|.|TRBJ2-7
TGTGCCAGCAGCTTTCGACTAGCGGGACTATACGAGCAGTACTTC
CASSFRLAGLYEQYF
>TRBV7-2|.|.|TRBJ2-2
TGTGCCAGCAGCCCCCGAATCCTTGGCGGGGAGCTGTTTTTT
CASSPRILGGELFF
>TRBV9|TRBD1|.|TRBJ2-5
TGTGCCAGCAGCGTAACCCCGGGACAGGGGAAAGAGACCCAGTACTTC
CASSVTPGQGKETQYF
>TRBV5-1|TRBD2|.|TRBJ2-3
TGCGCCAGCAGTCGGGTGGCACTAGCGGGGGGCCGGGGTCCCACAGATACGCAGTATTTT
CASSRVALAGGRGPTDTQYF
>TRBV7-9|.|.|TRBJ1-2
TGTGCCAGCAGCTTACAGATAAACTATGGCTACACCTTC
CASSLQINYGYTF